The rows below give T cell receptor beta chains drawn from one sample of a study of regulatory T cells in long-lasting Graves disease. MiXCR was run by TCRdb on the multiplex PCR reads, yielding one entry per CDR3 protein. The sample holds around 460,000 distinct CDR3 sequences, about 20% seen once. Sequencing used peripheral blood mononuclear cells (PBMCs), obtained when the disease was refractory, from a patient treated with antithyroid drugs. The receptors were sampled from a female donor with Graves disease. CDR3s include the opening cysteine and the closing phenylalanine or tryptophan. Each record gives: J gene, D gene, clone size, V gene, CDR3 DNA, CDR3 protein. D genes are given only for firm matches. Expanded clones are given a class, and other clones once, few, many or no size at all.

TRBJ1-3	-	-	TRBV10-3	TGTGCCATCAGTGAGCCAGACTCTGGAAACACCATATATTTT	CAISEPDSGNTIYF
TRBJ2-5	-	many	TRBV24-1	TGTGCCACCAGTGATGGGACACGGAGGCCTACAGAGACCCAGTACTTC	CATSDGTRRPTETQYF
TRBJ1-1	-	-	TRBV30	TGTGCCTGCTCGGACAGTCCAACTGAAGCTTTCTTT	CACSDSPTEAFF
TRBJ1-4	-	many	TRBV5-1	TGCGCCAGCAGCTGGACAGCAACTAATGAAAAACTGTTTTTT	CASSWTATNEKLFF
TRBJ2-3	TRBD2	-	TRBV5-1	TGCGCCAGCAGCTTGGATGCTAGCGGGGGGCCAGATACGCAGTATTTT	CASSLDASGGPDTQYF
TRBJ2-2	-	many	TRBV12-3/TRBV12-4	TGTGCCAGCACCCTGACCGGGGAGCTGTTTTTT	CASTLTGELFF
TRBJ1-1	-	many	TRBV12-3/TRBV12-4	TGTGCCAGCAGTTCTTACAGGGTATTAGGGAACACTGAAGCTTTCTTT	CASSSYRVLGNTEAFF
TRBJ2-4	-	many	TRBV6-2/TRBV6-3	TGTGCCAGCAGTTACTCGGGGCAGGAAAACATTCAGTACTTC	CASSYSGQENIQYF
TRBJ2-3	-	-	TRBV11-3	TGTGCCAGCAGCTTAGACGGGAGCCCTAGCACAGATACGCAGTATTTT	CASSLDGSPSTDTQYF
TRBJ1-2	-	-	TRBV11-2	TGTGCCAGCAGCTTAGACCCCCTTCACTCTGGCTACACCTTC	CASSLDPLHSGYTF
TRBJ1-2	-	-	TRBV5-5	TGTGCCAGCAGCTTTCCCAGGGGCTACACCTTC	CASSFPRGYTF
TRBJ1-4	TRBD1	-	TRBV6-1	TGTGCCAGCAGGAATCAGGGGGCGACTAATGAAAAACTGTTTTTT	CASRNQGATNEKLFF
TRBJ1-5	-	many	TRBV20-1	TGCAGTGCTTCTGACGGTAATCAGCCCCAGCATTTT	CSASDGNQPQHF
TRBJ2-7	-	many	TRBV5-8	TGTGCCAGCAGCTCCCTCTGGCCCTACGAGCAGTACTTC	CASSSLWPYEQYF
TRBJ1-5	-	few	TRBV7-2	TGTGCCAGCAGCGGAGGGGGACAAAGAGGCAATCAGCCCCAGCATTTT	CASSGGGQRGNQPQHF
TRBJ1-2	TRBD1	many	TRBV2	TGTGCCAGCAGTGTGGGACAGGGCTATGGCTACACCTTC	CASSVGQGYGYTF
TRBJ2-7	-	-	TRBV29-1	TGCAGCGTTGGTGGACAAGGCCACGAGCAGTACTTC	CSVGGQGHEQYF
TRBJ1-2	-	-	TRBV11-2	TGTGCCAACAGAGGACGGGGCTATGGCTACACCTTC	CANRGRGYGYTF
TRBJ1-2	-	-	TRBV30	TGTGCCTGGAACCTGATACCTCGGAACTATGGCTACACCTTC	CAWNLIPRNYGYTF
TRBJ2-5	-	many	TRBV6-5	TGTGCCAGCAGTTCCCCGACTGGGCCAGGCTATCAAGAGACCCAGTACTTC	CASSSPTGPGYQETQYF
TRBJ2-6	TRBD2	few	TRBV6-1	TGTGCCAGCATCGCGGGGGGGTCTGGGGCCAACGTCCTGACTTTC	CASIAGGSGANVLTF
TRBJ1-1	-	-	TRBV12-3/TRBV12-4	TGTGCCAGCAGCCAGGAAGAGAACACTGAAGCTTTCTTT	CASSQEENTEAFF
TRBJ1-1	TRBD1	few	TRBV5-1	TGCGCCAGCAGCTTGGAGGGGGCGGTACGTGTTGAAGCTTTCTTT	CASSLEGAVRVEAFF
TRBJ2-5	TRBD2	few	TRBV12-5	TGTGCTAGTGGTAATAGCGGGGGGGCCCGGGAGACCCAGTACTTC	CASGNSGGARETQYF
TRBJ1-2	TRBD1	once	TRBV19	TGTGCCAGTAGTCCTACGGACAGGGTGAAGGCCGGCTACACCTTC	CASSPTDRVKAGYTF
TRBJ1-6	-	few	TRBV4-3	TGCGCCAGCAGCCAAAACTATAATTCACCCCTCCACTTT	CASSQNYNSPLHF
TRBJ1-2	TRBD1	many	TRBV2	TGTGCCAGCAGTCCGGGACAGGGGGTGCTTTTCTATGGCTACACCTTC	CASSPGQGVLFYGYTF
TRBJ2-6	-	-	TRBV9	TGTGCCAGCAGCAACACATCTGGGGCCAACGTCCTGACTTTC	CASSNTSGANVLTF
TRBJ1-1	-	many	TRBV20-1	TGCAGTGCTAGATCGGGTAACACTGAAGCTTTCTTT	CSARSGNTEAFF
TRBJ2-7	-	-	TRBV5-1	TGCGCCAGCAGCTTGGACCGGTCGGGGCTTTCCTACGAGCAGTACTTC	CASSLDRSGLSYEQYF
TRBJ2-7	TRBD2	few	TRBV12-3/TRBV12-4	TGTGCCAGCAGTCGGACTAGCGGGGGAAGGGACGAGCAGTACTTC	CASSRTSGGRDEQYF
TRBJ2-2	-	-	TRBV12-3/TRBV12-4	TGTGCCAGCAGCCCAGACAGTAACACCGGGGAGCTGTTTTTT	CASSPDSNTGELFF
TRBJ2-7	-	few	TRBV6-5	TGTGCCAGCAGTTCGACAGGCCACGAGCAGTACTTC	CASSSTGHEQYF
TRBJ2-6	-	few	TRBV5-1	TGCGCCAGCAGTCCATCGGGGACTGGGGCCAACGTCCTGACTTTC	CASSPSGTGANVLTF
TRBJ1-2	TRBD1	few	TRBV12-3/TRBV12-4	TGTGCCAGCAACACTGGGACAGGGTATGGCTACACCTTC	CASNTGTGYGYTF
TRBJ2-5	-	many	TRBV3-1	TGTGCCAGCAGCCAAGGCTTCGCAGAGACCCAGTACTTC	CASSQGFAETQYF
TRBJ1-2	-	many	TRBV7-3	TGTGCCAGCAGCTTAACGGTCGAAACTAACTATGGCTACACCTTC	CASSLTVETNYGYTF
TRBJ1-1	TRBD1	few	TRBV9	TGTGCCAGCAGCGTAGATGACAGGGGGCGATCTGAAGCTTTCTTT	CASSVDDRGRSEAFF
TRBJ2-4	TRBD2	few	TRBV11-2	TGTGCCAGCAGCCTAGTCAGGGGCGGGGGGGCAGACATTCAGTACTTC	CASSLVRGGGADIQYF
TRBJ1-2	-	few	TRBV27	TGTGCCAGCAGTTGGAGTGATTCGGATGGCTACACCTTC	CASSWSDSDGYTF
TRBJ2-5	-	many	TRBV11-2	TGTGCCAGCAGTGCTACGGGAGTAGAGACCCAGTACTTC	CASSATGVETQYF
TRBJ1-4	TRBD1	-	TRBV20-1	TGCAGTGCTCTCGGGACAGGGGGCCTCGGCGGCTATGAAAAACTGTTTTTT	CSALGTGGLGGYEKLFF
TRBJ2-7	-	many	TRBV20-1	TGCAGTGCTAGAGCCCAGGCGTACGAGCAGTACTTC	CSARAQAYEQYF
TRBJ1-6	-	few	TRBV5-1	TGCGCCAGCAGCTTGGGACAAGCTAATTCACCCCTCCACTTT	CASSLGQANSPLHF
TRBJ1-6	-	many	TRBV6-2/TRBV6-3	TGTGCCAGCAGCCCCGTACCGGGACTCCTCGGTTCACCCCTCCACTTT	CASSPVPGLLGSPLHF
TRBJ1-2	-	many	TRBV20-1	TGCAGTGCTAGAATGTCTGGGTTCTATGGCTACACCTTC	CSARMSGFYGYTF
TRBJ2-1	TRBD1	once	TRBV28	TGTGCCAGCAGTTTCAGGGGGCGGGAAGGCAATGAGCAGTTCTTC	CASSFRGREGNEQFF
TRBJ2-5	-	few	TRBV7-3	TGTGCCAGCAGTAGGGGGGGTCACGAGACCCAGTACTTC	CASSRGGHETQYF
TRBJ2-2	TRBD1	-	TRBV6-1	TGTGCCAGCAGGACCGGGACAGGGCTGACGGGGGAGCTGTTTTTT	CASRTGTGLTGELFF